The clone carrying this T cell receptor (beta chain) has only one observation. What it binds is unknown. The sample is drawn from a study of CD8+CD57+ T cells in acquired aplastic anemia. Study information: Across the sorted CD4+ and CD8+ cells, DNA amounts averaged roughly 3 ug. General study points: Patient and control CD8+ Simpson's diversity was not significantly different. There were 25 to 30 CD8+ CDR3 sequences that occurred in both patients and controls.

The study profiled TCR beta VDJ and CDR3 using genomic DNA as template. A single record per CDR3 protein comes from TCRdb applying MiXCR to the reads. The sample holds 90,000 to 130,000 distinct CDR3 sequences, approximately 48% seen once. The ends were cut back, 3 bases at V and 5 bases at J, with 11 bases in the middle. CDR1 is DFQATT, CDR2 SNEGSKA, per germline (reference sequence). The CDR3 spans 13 residues. Sequencing was performed on sorted CD4+, CD8+, or CD8+CD57+ T cells (not recorded which) from PBMCs. The chain combines TRBV20-1 with TRBJ2-1; TRBD1 is a possible D gene (5 bases). This clonotype was obtained from a human donor in good health, serving as a control. For the CDR3, the DNA is TGCAGTGCTAGTAGGGGATTTGACAATGAGCAGTTCTTC. Its protein product is CSASRGFDNEQFF.